A selection of T cell receptor beta chains follows, all from one sample in a study of T cell responses to AZD1222 COVID-19 vaccine. Generated by immunoSEQ multiplex PCR, the TCRdb table keeps only in-frame clones and is missing some. The sample has about 160,000 clones, around 92% seen once; the top ten hold around 4%. The specimen comprised peripheral blood, sampled on day 0 of MenACWY control vaccination. Every receptor here comes from an adult in good health. Each CDR3 is given without its conserved first and last residue. Some rows have no size entry. The others give once, few or many, or a class for an expanded clone.

J gene: TRBJ2-7; clone size: .; V gene: TRBV10-1; CDR3 protein: ASSEMWGEGYEQY
J gene: TRBJ1-6; clone size: .; V gene: TRBV27; CDR3 protein: ASSSTGGTNSPLH
J gene: TRBJ2-4; clone size: .; V gene: TRBV27; CDR3 protein: ASSWVAKNIQY
J gene: TRBJ2-3; clone size: .; V gene: TRBV14; CDR3 protein: ASTLGLAAPDTQY
J gene: TRBJ1-5; clone size: .; V gene: TRBV11-2; CDR3 protein: ASSQDRGGQPQH
J gene: TRBJ2-2; clone size: .; V gene: TRBV6-5; CDR3 protein: ASSLQPGRTGELF
J gene: TRBJ1-2; clone size: .; V gene: TRBV7-9; CDR3 protein: ASSPRSYDGYT
J gene: TRBJ1-5; clone size: once; V gene: TRBV3-1/TRBV3-2; CDR3 protein: ASSQGRWAEQPQH
J gene: TRBJ1-1; clone size: .; V gene: TRBV11-2; CDR3 protein: ASSVSQPYTEAF
J gene: TRBJ2-4; clone size: .; V gene: TRBV5-4; CDR3 protein: ASSLGGSGSKNIQY
J gene: TRBJ2-3; clone size: .; V gene: TRBV19; CDR3 protein: ASSLQGNWPDTQY
J gene: TRBJ2-7; clone size: .; V gene: TRBV29-1; CDR3 protein: SVRDSLYEQY
J gene: TRBJ2-1; clone size: .; V gene: TRBV27; CDR3 protein: ASSQLTSGSGYEQF
J gene: TRBJ1-3; clone size: .; V gene: TRBV5-1; CDR3 protein: ASSLAGTVRGNTIY
J gene: TRBJ1-6; clone size: .; V gene: TRBV7-2; CDR3 protein: ASSLESRGAPLH
J gene: TRBJ2-7; clone size: .; V gene: TRBV27; CDR3 protein: ASTTQREGYEQY
J gene: TRBJ1-1; clone size: .; V gene: TRBV20-1; CDR3 protein: SAREYTEAF
J gene: TRBJ1-1; clone size: .; V gene: TRBV9; CDR3 protein: ASSVSSNTEAF
J gene: TRBJ2-2; clone size: .; V gene: TRBV3-1/TRBV3-2; CDR3 protein: ASSPTAANTGELF
J gene: TRBJ1-6; clone size: .; V gene: TRBV18; CDR3 protein: ASSQGQENSPLH
J gene: TRBJ1-1; clone size: .; V gene: TRBV30; CDR3 protein: AWSLRTSGIRDTEAF
J gene: TRBJ2-7; clone size: .; V gene: TRBV15; CDR3 protein: ATSTRTGTAIYEQY
J gene: TRBJ1-5; clone size: .; V gene: TRBV2; CDR3 protein: ASSEQGRLGQPQH
J gene: TRBJ1-4; clone size: .; V gene: TRBV7-9; CDR3 protein: ASSLDRGGTGATNEKLF
J gene: TRBJ1-5; clone size: .; V gene: TRBV6-6; CDR3 protein: AAGEGGGSQPQH
J gene: TRBJ2-1; clone size: .; V gene: TRBV7-2; CDR3 protein: ASSSLAGPYNEQF
J gene: TRBJ2-5; clone size: .; V gene: TRBV11-3; CDR3 protein: ASSPNQETQY
J gene: TRBJ2-3; clone size: .; V gene: TRBV14; CDR3 protein: ASSQEGGTTQY
J gene: TRBJ2-7; clone size: .; V gene: TRBV11-3; CDR3 protein: ASSLAPAYEQY
J gene: TRBJ2-1; clone size: once; V gene: TRBV7-2; CDR3 protein: ASSLVGFRYNEQF
J gene: TRBJ1-4; clone size: .; V gene: TRBV18; CDR3 protein: ASSPSGSNEKLF
J gene: TRBJ2-3; clone size: .; V gene: TRBV6-5; CDR3 protein: ASSYSTSGNTQY
J gene: TRBJ2-3; clone size: .; V gene: TRBV18; CDR3 protein: ASSAAPTGGTDTQY
J gene: TRBJ2-7; clone size: few; V gene: TRBV7-3; CDR3 protein: ASSLGLAGPYEQY
J gene: TRBJ1-4; clone size: .; V gene: TRBV7-2; CDR3 protein: ASSSRAPGKLF
J gene: TRBJ2-3; clone size: .; V gene: TRBV10-3; CDR3 protein: AIAQTGGISTDTQY
J gene: TRBJ2-7; clone size: .; V gene: TRBV12-5; CDR3 protein: ASEDGSSYEQY